These T cell receptor beta chains were read from a single sample in a study of cytomegalovirus exposure and HLA in healthy donors. Here immunoSEQ multiplex PCR was the method, and the copy in TCRdb shows in-frame clones only, minus some. The sample includes approximately 300,000 clones, 75% to 90% of them seen just once. Material: PBMCs. These receptors originate from a woman younger than 45 in good health and CMV-seropositive. Each CDR3 is given with its conserved first and last residue. D genes are given only for firm matches. The size entry is marked missing in some rows and otherwise reads once, few, many or a size class.

CDR3 protein	CDR3 DNA	D gene	V gene	CDR3 length	clone size	J gene
CASSPGQTNYEQYF	TGTGCCAGCAGTCCGGGACAGACTAACTACGAGCAGTACTTC	TRBD1	TRBV27	14	-	TRBJ2-7
CASSSLAGALSSSYNEQFF	TGTGCCAGCAGTTCCCTAGCGGGGGCCTTATCGAGCTCCTACAATGAGCAGTTCTTC	TRBD2	TRBV27	19	-	TRBJ2-1
CASSSPAGGLGEQYF	TGTGCCAGCAGTTCTCCGGCGGGAGGGCTGGGAGAGCAGTACTTC	TRBD2	TRBV28	15	-	TRBJ2-7
CATGQYNYGYTF	TGTGCCACCGGACAGTATAACTATGGCTACACCTTC	-	TRBV7-9	12	-	TRBJ1-2
CASSGVYQGGPDIQYF	TGTGCCAGCAGTGGGGTTTACCAGGGGGGTCCGGACATTCAGTACTTC	-	TRBV2	16	-	TRBJ2-4
CASRANDGESYEQYF	TGCGCCAGCAGGGCCAACGACGGGGAATCCTACGAGCAGTACTTC	-	TRBV4-3	15	-	TRBJ2-7
CASSDGQNTEAFF	TGTGCCAGCAGCGATGGACAGAACACTGAAGCTTTCTTT	-	TRBV7-8	13	-	TRBJ1-1
CASSPTGGAPGAFF	TGTGCCAGCAGCCCCACTGGGGGGGCGCCGGGAGCTTTCTTT	-	TRBV11-2	14	-	TRBJ1-1
CASNPSGSVAKNIQYF	TGTGCCAGCAACCCTAGCGGGAGTGTTGCCAAAAACATTCAGTACTTC	TRBD2	TRBV28	16	-	TRBJ2-4
CASNGGGMRNTEAFF	TGTGCCAGCAATGGGGGAGGAATGCGGAACACTGAAGCTTTCTTT	-	TRBV28	15	-	TRBJ1-1
CASSSGRDNSPLHF	TGCGCCAGCAGCTCGGGCAGGGATAATTCACCCCTCCACTTT	-	TRBV5-1	14	-	TRBJ1-6
CASSLEVGLGVQYNEQFF	TGTGCCAGCAGCTTGGAGGTAGGACTAGGGGTCCAATACAATGAGCAGTTCTTC	TRBD2	TRBV5-6	18	-	TRBJ2-1
CASSPRYDYYGYTF	TGTGCCAGCAGCCCCCGATACGACTACTATGGCTACACCTTC	-	TRBV7-8	14	once	TRBJ1-2
CAWSPAGNPPYGYTF	TGTGCCTGGAGCCCCGCGGGGAACCCCCCCTATGGCTACACCTTC	-	TRBV30	15	-	TRBJ1-2
CASSLDRARNTIYF	TGTGCCAGCAGTTTAGACAGGGCGCGAAACACCATATATTTT	TRBD1	TRBV28	14	-	TRBJ1-3
CASSLDQGVSGNTIYF	TGCGCCAGCAGCTTGGATCAGGGCGTCTCTGGAAACACCATATATTTT	-	TRBV5-1	16	-	TRBJ1-3
CASSPSTSPYNEQFF	TGTGCCAGCTCACCGTCTACTAGCCCATACAATGAGCAGTTCTTC	-	TRBV18	15	-	TRBJ2-1
CASSPTGGFRDNEQFF	TGCGCCAGCAGCCCCACAGGGGGCTTTAGAGACAATGAGCAGTTCTTC	TRBD1	TRBV4-3	16	-	TRBJ2-1
CSVETGLAGGHEQFF	TGCAGCGTTGAAACTGGTCTAGCGGGAGGGCATGAGCAGTTCTTC	TRBD2	TRBV29-1	15	-	TRBJ2-1
CASKLAGGPGGEQYF	TGCGCCAGCAAACTAGCGGGAGGGCCCGGGGGCGAGCAGTACTTC	TRBD2	TRBV5-1	15	-	TRBJ2-7
CASSVSFGTAYGYTF	TGTGCCAGCAGCGTGTCATTTGGGACGGCCTATGGCTACACCTTC	-	TRBV9	15	-	TRBJ1-2
CASRQGIGETQYF	TGTGCCAGCCGTCAGGGGATTGGCGAGACCCAGTACTTC	-	TRBV2	13	-	TRBJ2-5
CASSLGGASEQYF	TGTGCCAGCAGTTTGGGGGGCGCATCCGAGCAGTACTTC	-	TRBV27	13	-	TRBJ2-7
CASSVAGSHQETQYF	TGTGCCAGCAGCGTAGCGGGCTCGCACCAGGAGACCCAGTACTTC	-	TRBV9	15	-	TRBJ2-5
CASSPGMNTEAFF	TGTGCCAGCTCACCGGGTATGAACACTGAAGCTTTCTTT	-	TRBV18	13	-	TRBJ1-1
CASSLINGNTEAFF	TGTGCCAGCAGCTTAATCAACGGCAACACTGAAGCTTTCTTT	-	TRBV7-2	14	-	TRBJ1-1
CASSAVGNSPLHF	TGTGCCAGCAGCGCCGTCGGGAATTCACCCCTCCACTTT	-	TRBV7-6	13	few	TRBJ1-6
CASRSTGNTEAFF	TGTGCCAGTAGGAGTACAGGGAACACTGAAGCTTTCTTT	-	TRBV19	13	once	TRBJ1-1
CASSQSAILSYNEQFF	TGCGCCAGCAGCCAGAGTGCTATCCTGTCCTACAATGAGCAGTTCTTC	-	TRBV4-3	16	-	TRBJ2-1
CASSSLTGGDYGYTF	TGTGCCAGCAGCTCCCTGACAGGGGGGGACTATGGCTACACCTTC	TRBD1	TRBV7-9	15	-	TRBJ1-2
CASQDRNYNEQFF	TGTGCCAGCCAAGACAGGAACTACAATGAGCAGTTCTTC	-	TRBV6-5	13	-	TRBJ2-1
CAWSPTGHGYTF	TGTGCCTGGAGTCCAACGGGGCATGGCTACACCTTC	-	TRBV30	12	-	TRBJ1-2
CASSLQFGQGFYEQYF	TGTGCCAGCAGTTTACAATTCGGACAGGGATTCTACGAGCAGTACTTC	TRBD1	TRBV27	16	-	TRBJ2-7
CASSRPGTGAYEQYF	TGTGCCAGCAGCCGCCCCGGGACAGGGGCCTACGAGCAGTACTTC	TRBD1	TRBV6-5	15	-	TRBJ2-7
CASRLRSGTMTYEQYF	TGTGCCAGCAGGCTCCGTTCCGGGACAATGACCTACGAGCAGTACTTC	-	TRBV28	16	-	TRBJ2-7
CASSLRGPGNIQYF	TGTGCCAGCAGTTTGAGGGGTCCCGGGAACATTCAGTACTTC	-	TRBV27	14	-	TRBJ2-4
CASSTTAYEQYF	TGTGCCAGCAGCACGACTGCTTACGAGCAGTACTTC	-	TRBV28	12	-	TRBJ2-7
CATSRDYGEGSNQPQHF	TGTGCCACCAGCAGAGATTACGGGGAAGGGAGCAATCAGCCCCAGCATTTT	-	TRBV15	17	once	TRBJ1-5
CASSQDPSSYEQYF	TGCGCCAGCAGCCAAGATCCTAGCTCCTACGAGCAGTACTTC	-	TRBV4-1	14	-	TRBJ2-7
CASSLLGAKNTEAFF	TGTGCCAGCAGTTTACTGGGGGCGAAGAACACTGAAGCTTTCTTT	-	TRBV28	15	-	TRBJ1-1
CASSMSSGGTDEQYF	TGTGCCAGTAGTATGTCGTCTGGGGGGACCGACGAGCAGTACTTC	-	TRBV19	15	-	TRBJ2-7
CASSQVQGTAYGYTF	TGCGCCAGCAGCCAGGTACAGGGGACAGCCTATGGCTACACCTTC	TRBD1	TRBV4-3	15	-	TRBJ1-2
CASSDLGTGSNQPQHF	TGTGCCAGTAGTGACTTAGGGACGGGTAGCAATCAGCCCCAGCATTTT	-	TRBV19	16	-	TRBJ1-5
CASSSRGSGGLKTDTQYF	TGTGCCAGCAGTTCCCGGGGTAGCGGGGGTTTGAAGACAGATACGCAGTATTTT	TRBD2	TRBV28	18	-	TRBJ2-3
CASRIAGGVEYGYTF	TGTGCCAGCAGAATAGCGGGGGGCGTTGAGTATGGCTACACCTTC	-	TRBV7-9	15	few	TRBJ1-2
CASSYYRGSYEQYF	TGTGCCAGCAGTTACTACCGAGGCTCCTACGAGCAGTACTTC	-	TRBV6-5	14	-	TRBJ2-7
CASSLSNKSQINGIYNSPLHF	TGCGCCAGCAGCTTGTCTAACAAAAGCCAAATTAACGGGATATATAATTCACCCCTCCACTTT	-	TRBV5-1	21	-	TRBJ1-6
CASSVTGDSYEQYF	TGTGCCAGCAGTGTAACAGGGGATAGTTACGAGCAGTACTTC	TRBD1	TRBV2	14	-	TRBJ2-7
CASSILRTGTYEQYF	TGCGCCAGCAGCATTCTGCGGACAGGGACCTACGAGCAGTACTTC	TRBD1	TRBV5-1	15	-	TRBJ2-7